These T cell receptor beta chains were read from a single sample in a study of cytomegalovirus exposure and HLA in healthy donors. Assay used: immunoSEQ multiplex PCR; TCRdb lists only in-frame clones, some missing. The sample comprises approximately 140,000 clones, roughly 87% of which are singletons, and 0.45% to 0.6% rests with the top ten. The specimen sequenced was PBMCs. The receptors here all came from a woman aged 40 to 55 in good health and CMV-seronegative. The conserved cysteine and the conserved F or W are not part of the CDR3 here. Clone size is not always given. Where it is, it says once, few, many or a class for expanded clones.

TRBJ1-4 | 12 | TRBV4-2 | NA | ASSQSAGYEKLF
TRBJ2-7 | 11 | TRBV6-1 | NA | ASPEGHRYEQY
TRBJ2-7 | 9 | TRBV5-4 | NA | ASSSSTEQY
TRBJ1-2 | 13 | TRBV6-5 | NA | ASSYSEDRGYGYT
TRBJ2-3 | 11 | TRBV9 | NA | ASSQDSGDTQY
TRBJ2-2 | 14 | TRBV9 | NA | ASSAHGTLNTGELF
TRBJ2-1 | 13 | TRBV28 | NA | ASIQTSGGGNEQF
TRBJ1-1 | 11 | TRBV4-3 | NA | ASSQDSNTEAF
TRBJ2-5 | 11 | TRBV11-2 | NA | ASSLWAGETQY
TRBJ1-5 | 14 | TRBV19 | NA | ASSSTRGGSNQPQH
TRBJ2-1 | 13 | TRBV11-3 | NA | ASSLLLAGDVEQF
TRBJ2-7 | 9 | TRBV7-8 | NA | ASSPGFEQY
TRBJ2-3 | 12 | TRBV6-5 | NA | ASSEFGQGDTQY
TRBJ2-4 | 14 | TRBV5-4 | once | ASSSWTSGRSNIQY
TRBJ2-1 | 13 | TRBV7-2 | NA | ASSLVSDYNNEQF
TRBJ1-6 | 13 | TRBV2 | NA | ASRPGTGVYSPLH
TRBJ2-3 | 14 | TRBV7-9 | NA | ASSTAGTSSIDTQY
TRBJ2-7 | 14 | TRBV10-3 | NA | AISESSGLAYYEQY
TRBJ2-7 | 13 | TRBV2 | few | ASSGVASGMNEQY
TRBJ2-3 | 12 | TRBV2 | NA | ASSPRRGPDTQY
TRBJ1-1 | 13 | TRBV5-4 | NA | ASSLPGQLNTEAF
TRBJ1-1 | 12 | TRBV6-5 | NA | ASRPGQLNTEAF
TRBJ2-3 | 13 | TRBV30 | NA | AWIGGASSTDTQY
TRBJ2-1 | 14 | TRBV19 | NA | ASSIVGGSTYNEQF
TRBJ2-2 | 12 | TRBV11-3 | NA | ASSLSRETGELF
TRBJ2-1 | 14 | TRBV5-6 | NA | ASRTWDRHRFNEQF
TRBJ2-1 | 14 | TRBV7-9 | NA | SSSSRGQGAYNEQF
TRBJ2-7 | 12 | TRBV7-6 | NA | ASSPPDKPHEQY
TRBJ2-7 | 13 | TRBV11-2 | NA | ASSPQAGGYYEQY
TRBJ2-1 | 14 | TRBV2 | NA | ASSHGLAGAYNEQF
TRBJ1-1 | 13 | TRBV6-1 | NA | ASSRLGQSNTEAF
TRBJ2-7 | 11 | TRBV5-1 | NA | ASSGGTGNQQY
TRBJ1-5 | 12 | TRBV6-5 | NA | ASSPTGGNQPQH